A selection of T cell receptor beta chains follows, all from one sample in a study of T cells expressing NK-cell markers. Following a re-call of the 5' RACE reads, TCRdb has one entry per CDR3 protein and lacks DNA. The sample totals 300,000 to 500,000 distinct CDR3 sequences; its top ten clones hold approximately 11%. Input material: blood T cells: a sorted CD56 or NKG2C T cell subset, CD4+ or CD8+ T cells, or bulk PBMC T cells (not recorded which). The receptors shown here come from a woman in her forties or fifties in good health. The CDR3 runs from the conserved cysteine through the conserved F or W. Fields, in order: J gene, V gene, CDR3 protein.

TRBJ2-5	TRBV5-6	CASSLGGQGWASETQYF
TRBJ1-4	TRBV29-1	CSVRQRLGEKLFF
TRBJ2-2	TRBV5-5	CASSPPRVTNTGELFF
TRBJ2-7	TRBV27	CASSPYRGPSYEQYF
TRBJ1-1	TRBV29-1	CSVGQVLNTEAFF
TRBJ2-3	TRBV5-1	CASSLVPQTSGRARGADTQYF
TRBJ2-5	TRBV3-1	CASSPQGDGETQYF
TRBJ2-7	TRBV5-1	CASSLEVHYEQYF
TRBJ2-1	TRBV12-3/TRBV12-4	CASSRPSGREFF
TRBJ2-1	TRBV11-2	CASSLDPGSSYNEQFF
TRBJ2-4	TRBV5-1	CASSPWVAGGQNIQYF
TRBJ1-5	TRBV24-1	CATSDGQRVSNQPQHF
TRBJ2-5	TRBV19	CASSAYGQIQETQYF
TRBJ2-2	TRBV4-1	CASSLLAGLGDTGELFF
TRBJ1-1	TRBV28	CASRIAGRMNTEAFF
TRBJ2-3	TRBV20-1	CSGERPGEVRDTQYF
TRBJ2-1	TRBV11-3	CASSLDRTGGYNEQFF
TRBJ1-5	TRBV7-2	CASSSRTSTNQPQHF
TRBJ2-5	TRBV5-1	CASSPSSGEETQYF
TRBJ2-1	TRBV19	CASSLAGGYEQFF
TRBJ2-2	TRBV7-2	CASALRGTGELFF
TRBJ2-5	TRBV7-9	CASSGTDQETQYF
TRBJ2-3	TRBV14	CASSLTGGNTDTQYF
TRBJ2-1	TRBV2	CASSVESLAVLYNEQFF
TRBJ1-2	TRBV4-1	CASSQEATGRWGPGGYTF
TRBJ2-1	TRBV20-1	CSASGPLEREYAYNEQFF
TRBJ2-1	TRBV28	CASSVSGVKYNEQFF
TRBJ1-2	TRBV6-1	CASSELVVGSVHGYTF
TRBJ2-3	TRBV7-2	CASSPLVGRGTQYF
TRBJ2-4	TRBV5-1	CASSLGLRTGVAKNIQYF
TRBJ2-3	TRBV18	CASSPLFGTLDTQYF
TRBJ1-4	TRBV3-1	CASSWATGRTNEKLFF
TRBJ2-2	TRBV10-1	CASSPRVGNTGELFF
TRBJ1-5	TRBV27	CASRTGGQGISQPQHF
TRBJ2-2	TRBV24-1	CATSDLGAINTGELFF
TRBJ2-2	TRBV6-5	CASKRGTRDGNTGELFF
TRBJ2-3	TRBV5-6	CASSPSFVETPDTQYF
TRBJ2-1	TRBV12-5	CASGKLAGTYNEQFF